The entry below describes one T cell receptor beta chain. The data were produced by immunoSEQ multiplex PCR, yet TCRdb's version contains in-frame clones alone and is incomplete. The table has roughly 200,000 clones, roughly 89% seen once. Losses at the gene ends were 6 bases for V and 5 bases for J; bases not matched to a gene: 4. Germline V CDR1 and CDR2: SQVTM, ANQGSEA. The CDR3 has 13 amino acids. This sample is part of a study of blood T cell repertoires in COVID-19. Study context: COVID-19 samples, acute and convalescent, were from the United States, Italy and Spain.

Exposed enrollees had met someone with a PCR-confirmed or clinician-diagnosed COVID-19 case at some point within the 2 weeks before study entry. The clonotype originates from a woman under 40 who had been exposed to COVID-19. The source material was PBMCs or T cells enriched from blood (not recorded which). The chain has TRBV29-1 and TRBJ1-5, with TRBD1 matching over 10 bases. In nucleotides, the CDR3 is TGCAGCGTCGCGACAGGGGGCGATCAGCCCCAGCATTTT. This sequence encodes CSVATGGDQPQHF.